The clone carrying this T cell receptor (beta chain) was seen more than once but under ten times. Naive CD4+ T cells were purified with Tregs depleted by CD25. The V gene's germline CDR1 is MNHNY and CDR2 SVGAGI (reference sequence). Trimming took off 6 bases at V and 7 bases at J, with 14 bases between the two ends. CDR3 length equals 13 residues. Constant-region reverse primers amplified full-length variable regions, followed by semi-nested Nested Universal Primer A PCR. Each CDR3 protein gets one entry after TCRdb re-called the 5' RACE reads with MiXCR. The data show 45,000 to 55,000 distinct CDR3 sequences, over 20% seen once.

Sequencing used tumor-infiltrating naive CD4+ T cells sorted from the breast tumor. Subset reported: naive CD4+ T cells, CD4+CD45RA+CD25-. This rearrangement joins TRBV6-6 to TRBJ2-3, with D possibly matching TRBD1 (6 bases). This receptor was obtained from a female donor with breast cancer. CDR3 amino acids: CASRSTGSNTQYF. Written as DNA, the CDR3 is TGTGCCAGCAGATCCACAGGGTCTAATACGCAGTATTTT.